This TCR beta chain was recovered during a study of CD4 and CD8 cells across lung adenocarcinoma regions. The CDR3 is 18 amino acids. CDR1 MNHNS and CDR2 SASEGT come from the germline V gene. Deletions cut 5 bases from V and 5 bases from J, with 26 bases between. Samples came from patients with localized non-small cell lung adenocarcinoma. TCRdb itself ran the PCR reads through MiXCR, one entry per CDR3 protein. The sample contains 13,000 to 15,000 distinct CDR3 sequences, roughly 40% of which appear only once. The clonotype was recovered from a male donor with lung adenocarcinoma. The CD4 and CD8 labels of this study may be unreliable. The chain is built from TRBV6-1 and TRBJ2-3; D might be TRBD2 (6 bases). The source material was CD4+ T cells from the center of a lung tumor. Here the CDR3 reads CASSKGWAGGAAKDTQYF. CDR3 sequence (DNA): TGTGCCAGCAGTAAGGGGTGGGCGGGCGGGGCAGCCAAAGATACGCAGTATTTT.